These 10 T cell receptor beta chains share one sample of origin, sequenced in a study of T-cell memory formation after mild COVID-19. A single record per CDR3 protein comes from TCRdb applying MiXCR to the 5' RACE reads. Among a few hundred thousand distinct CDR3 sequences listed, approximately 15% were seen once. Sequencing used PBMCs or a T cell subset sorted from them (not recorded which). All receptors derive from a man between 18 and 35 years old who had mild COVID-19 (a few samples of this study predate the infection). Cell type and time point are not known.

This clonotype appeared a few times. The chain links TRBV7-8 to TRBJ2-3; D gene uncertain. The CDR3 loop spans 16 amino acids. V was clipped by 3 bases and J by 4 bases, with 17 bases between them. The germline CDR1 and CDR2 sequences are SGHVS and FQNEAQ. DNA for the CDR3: TGTGCCAGCAGCTTGAATGCGTGGATTGTATCAGATACGCAGTATTTT. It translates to CASSLNAWIVSDTQYF.

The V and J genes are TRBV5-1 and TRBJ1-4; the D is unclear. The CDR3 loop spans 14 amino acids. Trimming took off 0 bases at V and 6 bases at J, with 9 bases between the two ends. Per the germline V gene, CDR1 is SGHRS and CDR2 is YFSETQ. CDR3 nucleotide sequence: TGCGCCAGCAGCTTGGGAGGGAGGGATGAAAAACTGTTTTTT. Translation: CASSLGGRDEKLFF.

The CDR3 bases are TGTGCCAGCATCCTCGGGAGGGGGGAGACCCAGTACTTC. This gives the protein CASILGRGETQYF. This chain connects TRBV12-3 or TRBV12-4 to TRBJ2-5; 8 bases are shared with TRBD2. Trimming cost V 7 bases and J 5 bases; bases outside gene matches: 6. This CDR3 has 13 amino acids.

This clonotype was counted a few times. The CDR3 nucleotides are TGTGCCATCAGGGACTTGGACAGGGGCGTGGTCACTGAAGCTTTCTTT. Its protein is CAIRDLDRGVVTEAFF. This chain connects TRBV10-3 to TRBJ1-1, with 9 bases aligning to TRBD1. Germline values: CDR1 ENHRY, CDR2 SYGVKD. The J segment lost 4 bases and the V segment lost 6 bases, leaving 12 bases of the junction unmatched. This CDR3 region has 16 residues.

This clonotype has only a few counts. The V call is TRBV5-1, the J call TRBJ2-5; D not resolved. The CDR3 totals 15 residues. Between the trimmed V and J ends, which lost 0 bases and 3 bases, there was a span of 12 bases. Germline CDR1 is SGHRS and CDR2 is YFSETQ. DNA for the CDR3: TGCGCCAGCAGCTTGGGCGGTACTTTTGAAGAGACCCAGTACTTC. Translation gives CASSLGGTFEETQYF.

DNA of the CDR3: TGCAGTGCTAGCCGGGACAGGAACACTGAAGCTTTCTTT. Its protein product is CSASRDRNTEAFF. J is TRBJ1-1 and V is TRBV20-1, with 7 bases fitting TRBD1. Germline trimming cut 3 bases from V and 1 base from J; bases unmatched to any gene: 2. The V gene's germline CDR1 is DFQATT and CDR2 SNEGSKA (reference sequence). There are 13 residues in the CDR3.

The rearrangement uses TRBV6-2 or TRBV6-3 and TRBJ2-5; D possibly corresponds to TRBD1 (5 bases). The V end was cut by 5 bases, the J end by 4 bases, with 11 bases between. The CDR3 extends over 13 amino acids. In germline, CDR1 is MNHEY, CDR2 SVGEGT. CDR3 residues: CASSGAARETQYF. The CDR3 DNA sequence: TGTGCCAGCAGTGGGGCCGCGAGAGAGACCCAGTACTTC.

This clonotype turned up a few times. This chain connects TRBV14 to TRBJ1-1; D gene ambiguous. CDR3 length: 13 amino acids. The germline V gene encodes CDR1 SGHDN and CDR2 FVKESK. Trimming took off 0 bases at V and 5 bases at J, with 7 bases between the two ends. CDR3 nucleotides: TGTGCCAGCAGCCAAGATGTTGAGACTGAAGCTTTCTTT. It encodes CASSQDVETEAFF.

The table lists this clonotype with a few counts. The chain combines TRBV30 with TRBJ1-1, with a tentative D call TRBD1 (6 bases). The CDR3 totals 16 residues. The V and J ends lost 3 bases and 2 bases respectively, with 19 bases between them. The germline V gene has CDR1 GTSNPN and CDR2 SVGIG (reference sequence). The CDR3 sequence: CAWSRSWTAFNTEAFF. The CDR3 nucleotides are TGTGCCTGGAGCCGATCGTGGACAGCTTTTAACACTGAAGCTTTCTTT.

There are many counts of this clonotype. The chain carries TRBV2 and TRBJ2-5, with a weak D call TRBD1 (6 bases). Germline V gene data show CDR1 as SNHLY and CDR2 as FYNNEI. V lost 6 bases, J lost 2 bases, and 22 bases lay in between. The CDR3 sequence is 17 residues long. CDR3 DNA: TGTGCCAGCAGACGCGCCGGGACATTTCGTAGGCAAGAGACCCAGTACTTC. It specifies CASRRAGTFRRQETQYF.